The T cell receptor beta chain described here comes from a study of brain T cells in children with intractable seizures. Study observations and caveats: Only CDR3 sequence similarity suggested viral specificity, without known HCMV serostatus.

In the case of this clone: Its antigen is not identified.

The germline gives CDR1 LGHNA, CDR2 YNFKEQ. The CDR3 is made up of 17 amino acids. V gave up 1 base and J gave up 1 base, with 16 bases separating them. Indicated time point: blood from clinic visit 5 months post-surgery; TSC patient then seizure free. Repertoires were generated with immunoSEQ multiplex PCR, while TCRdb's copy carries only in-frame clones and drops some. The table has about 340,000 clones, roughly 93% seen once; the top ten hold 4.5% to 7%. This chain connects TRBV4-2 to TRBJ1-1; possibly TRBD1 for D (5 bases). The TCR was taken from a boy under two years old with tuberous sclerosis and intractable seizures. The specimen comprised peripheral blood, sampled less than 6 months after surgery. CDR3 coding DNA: TGTGCCAGCAGCCAAGTCGTCGGGACGCGAGAGAACACTGAAGCTTTCTTT. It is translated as CASSQVVGTRENTEAFF.